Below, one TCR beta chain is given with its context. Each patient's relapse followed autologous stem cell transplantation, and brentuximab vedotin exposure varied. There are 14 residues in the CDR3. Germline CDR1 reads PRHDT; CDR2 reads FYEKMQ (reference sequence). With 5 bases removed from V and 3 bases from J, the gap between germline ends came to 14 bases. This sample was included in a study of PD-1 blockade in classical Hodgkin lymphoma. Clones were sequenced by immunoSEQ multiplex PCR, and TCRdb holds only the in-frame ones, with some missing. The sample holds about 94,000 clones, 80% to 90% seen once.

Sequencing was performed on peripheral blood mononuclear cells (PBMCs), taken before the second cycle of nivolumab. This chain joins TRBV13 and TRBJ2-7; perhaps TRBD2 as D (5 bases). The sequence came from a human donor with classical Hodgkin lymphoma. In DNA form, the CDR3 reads TGTGCCAGCAGCCCCCGGACGGGAATCTACGAGCAGTACTTC. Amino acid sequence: CASSPRTGIYEQYF.